The clone carrying this TCR beta chain was seen repeatedly, ten times or more. The library was built for alpha chains, so this beta chain is an off-target read and its size means little. Noted time point: sample taken at primary tumor resection. In each case, whole RNA from tumor, nontumor lung or frozen PBMC was sequenced unsorted. The sample comes from a study of spatial heterogeneity in lung cancer. At the level of the study: Consistently, beta-chain sequences turned up in larger numbers than alpha-chain sequences did. Across the raw uncorrected reads, a unique TCR and UMI combination was observed, on average, more than ten times.

Germline assignment: CDR1 SEHNR and CDR2 FQNEAQ (reference sequence). V shed 4 bases, J shed 6 bases, and the junction held 11 bases outside the gene matches. The CDR3 is made up of 16 amino acids. TCRdb independently ran MiXCR on the 5' RACE reads; one entry per CDR3 protein. The sample gives 6,000 to 8,500 distinct CDR3 sequences, around 8.6% of which show up once; approximately 45% is in the top ten. The rearrangement uses TRBV7-9 and TRBJ2-2, with 7 positions matching TRBD1. Material: PBMCs, obtained at surgery. The sequence was collected from a male donor with early-stage non-small cell lung cancer. The CDR3 region is CASSSPGTESPGELFF. The CDR3 DNA follows: TGTGCCAGCAGCTCCCCCGGGACAGAAAGCCCCGGGGAGCTGTTTTTT.